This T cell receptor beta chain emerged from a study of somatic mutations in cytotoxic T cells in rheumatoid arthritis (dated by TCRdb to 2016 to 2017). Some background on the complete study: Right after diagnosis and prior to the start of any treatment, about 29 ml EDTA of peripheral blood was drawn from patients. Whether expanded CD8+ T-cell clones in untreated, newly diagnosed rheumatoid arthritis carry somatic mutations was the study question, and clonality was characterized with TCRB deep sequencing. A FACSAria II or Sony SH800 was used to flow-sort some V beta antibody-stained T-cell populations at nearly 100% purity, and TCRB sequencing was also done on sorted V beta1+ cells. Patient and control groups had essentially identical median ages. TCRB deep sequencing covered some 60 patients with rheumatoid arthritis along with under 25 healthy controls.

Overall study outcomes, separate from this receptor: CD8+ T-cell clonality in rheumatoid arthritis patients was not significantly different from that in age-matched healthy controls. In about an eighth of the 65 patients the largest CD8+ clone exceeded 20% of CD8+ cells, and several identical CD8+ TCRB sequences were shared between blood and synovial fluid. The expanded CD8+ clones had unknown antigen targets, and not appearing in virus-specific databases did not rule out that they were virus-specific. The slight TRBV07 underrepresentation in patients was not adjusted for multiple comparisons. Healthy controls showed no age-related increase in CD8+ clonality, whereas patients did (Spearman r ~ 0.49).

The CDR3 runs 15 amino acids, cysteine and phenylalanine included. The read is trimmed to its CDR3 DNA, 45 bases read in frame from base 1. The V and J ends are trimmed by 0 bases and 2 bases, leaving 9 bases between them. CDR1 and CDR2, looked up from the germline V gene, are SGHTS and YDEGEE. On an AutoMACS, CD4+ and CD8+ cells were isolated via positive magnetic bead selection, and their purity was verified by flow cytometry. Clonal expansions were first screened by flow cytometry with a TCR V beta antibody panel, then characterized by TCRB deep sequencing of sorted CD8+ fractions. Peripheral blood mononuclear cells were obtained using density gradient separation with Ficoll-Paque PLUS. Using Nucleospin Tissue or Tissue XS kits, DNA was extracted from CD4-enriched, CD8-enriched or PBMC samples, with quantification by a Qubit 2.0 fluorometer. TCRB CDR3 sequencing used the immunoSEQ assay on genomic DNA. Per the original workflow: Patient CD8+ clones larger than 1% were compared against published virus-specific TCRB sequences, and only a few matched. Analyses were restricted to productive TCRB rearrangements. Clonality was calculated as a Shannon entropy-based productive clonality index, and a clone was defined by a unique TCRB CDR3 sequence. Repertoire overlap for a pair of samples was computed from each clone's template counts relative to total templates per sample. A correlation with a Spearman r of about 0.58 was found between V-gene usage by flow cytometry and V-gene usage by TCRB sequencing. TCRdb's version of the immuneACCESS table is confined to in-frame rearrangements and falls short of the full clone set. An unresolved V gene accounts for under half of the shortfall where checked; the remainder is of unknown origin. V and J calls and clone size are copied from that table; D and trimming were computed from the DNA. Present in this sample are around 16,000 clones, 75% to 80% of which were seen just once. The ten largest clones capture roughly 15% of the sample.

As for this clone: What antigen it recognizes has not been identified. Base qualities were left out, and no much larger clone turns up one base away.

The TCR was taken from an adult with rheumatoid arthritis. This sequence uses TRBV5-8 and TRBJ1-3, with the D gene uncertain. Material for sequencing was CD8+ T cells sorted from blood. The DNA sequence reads TGTGCCAGCAGCTTGGGGGTTATAACTGGAAACACCATATATTTT. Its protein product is CASSLGVITGNTIYF.